The following is a TCR delta chain sequence with its context. Relative to the germline gene, one junction end is altered; a read error may explain this. The entry originates in a study of gamma-delta T cells after stem cell transplantation. TCRdb re-identified clones in the RT-PCR reads via CATT. Of fewer than 1,500 delta-chain clones listed, 40% to 50% were seen once; the top ten hold roughly 29%. This CDR3 spans 18 amino acids. Germline CDR1 reads GEAIGNYY; CDR2 reads EKD. This receptor was obtained from a human donor. It is not recorded whose cells these are; they may come from a transplant donor. This table probably holds off-target reads from a library built for another chain. Sequencing input: gamma-delta T cells. The chain uses TRDV2 and TRDJ1, with 7 bases fitting TRDD3. In DNA form, the CDR3 reads TGTGCCTGTTACACCATAAGTAATCCGGGGGATTACACCGATAAACTCATCTTT. This translates into CACYTISNPGDYTDKLIF.